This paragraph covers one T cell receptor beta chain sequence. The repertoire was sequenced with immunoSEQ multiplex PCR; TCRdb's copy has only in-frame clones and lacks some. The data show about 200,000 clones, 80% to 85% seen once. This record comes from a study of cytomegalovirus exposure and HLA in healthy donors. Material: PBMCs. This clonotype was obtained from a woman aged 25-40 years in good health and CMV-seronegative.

The chain's CDR3 is CASTPGSGGTYEQYF. DNA for the CDR3: TGTGCCAGCACCCCAGGGTCAGGGGGTACCTACGAGCAGTACTTC. The chain links TRBV6-5 to TRBJ2-7; 7 positions agree with TRBD1. This CDR3 region has 15 residues. J gave up 2 bases and V 7 bases, and 11 bases lay outside the gene matches. The germline V gene has CDR1 MNHEY and CDR2 SVGAGI.